These 27 T cell receptor beta chains were all obtained from the same sample, sequenced in a study of blood T cell repertoires in COVID-19. Clones were sequenced by immunoSEQ multiplex PCR, and TCRdb holds only the in-frame ones, with some missing. Here the sample spans tens of thousands of clones, approximately 90% being singletons. Sequencing was carried out using peripheral blood. Receptor source: a human donor with active COVID-19. The donor label of this sample is uncertain.

CDR3 DNA sequence: TGTGCCAGCAGCCCGACGGGCGACAGGGAAAGGGACGAGCAGTACTTC. Protein product: CASSPTGDRERDEQYF. This chain connects TRBV7-9 to TRBJ2-7; 7 bases match TRBD1. The CDR3 consists of 16 residues. V lost 5 bases, J lost 5 bases, and 15 bases stayed unmatched. Per the germline V gene, CDR1 is SEHNR and CDR2 is FQNEAQ (reference sequence).

CDR3 region: CASSIDEADSVYGYTF. Written as DNA, the CDR3 is TGTGCCAGTAGTATAGATGAGGCGGACAGCGTCTATGGCTACACCTTC. The V gene is TRBV19, the J gene TRBJ1-2; weak D call: TRBD1 (6 bases). The CDR3 loop spans 16 amino acids. CDR1 and CDR2 from the germline V gene are LNHDA and SQIVND (reference sequence). V was pared by 0 bases and J by 4 bases, with 15 bases between.

The chain combines TRBV19 with TRBJ1-2, with 8 nucleotides matching TRBD1. Germline CDR1 and CDR2: LNHDA and SQIVND (reference sequence). The CDR3 is made up of 14 amino acids. Trimming took 5 bases from V and 4 from J; bases not matched to a gene: 6. CDR3 in amino acids: CASSVQGATYGYTF. The CDR3 DNA follows: TGTGCCAGTAGTGTCCAGGGGGCGACCTATGGCTACACCTTC.

This sequence joins TRBV5-5 and TRBJ1-2; 7 bases line up with TRBD1. The V gene's germline CDR1 is SGHKS and CDR2 YYEKEE (reference sequence). The CDR3 runs 15 residues. V was clipped by 4 bases and J by 3 bases; unmatched bases: 9. The CDR3 spells CASSTRQGQDYGYTF. CDR3 bases: TGTGCCAGCAGCACCCGACAGGGCCAGGACTATGGCTACACCTTC.

The chain couples TRBV4-1 to TRBJ2-3; 13 bases match TRBD2. Germline lookup yields CDR1 MGHRA and CDR2 YSYEKL. The CDR3 spans 17 residues. V gave up 3 bases and J gave up 3 bases; unmatched junction bases: 6. Written as DNA, the CDR3 is TGCGCCAGCAGCCAGGAGACTAGCGGGGGGTGGACAGATACGCAGTATTTT. This encodes CASSQETSGGWTDTQYF.

The V and J genes are TRBV3-1 (or the pseudogene TRBV3-2) and TRBJ2-5; D may be TRBD2 (7 bases). The CDR3 loop spans 14 amino acids. Germline V CDR1 and CDR2: LGHDT, YNNKEL (reference sequence). V was shortened by 4 bases and J by 5 bases, with 14 bases between the two germline ends. The CDR3 here is CASSPEGGEETQYF. Here the CDR3 DNA reads TGTGCCAGCAGCCCAGAGGGGGGGGAGGAGACCCAGTACTTC.

V and J are TRBV3-1 (or the pseudogene TRBV3-2) and TRBJ1-2; D gene unclear. Germline lookup yields CDR1 LGHDT and CDR2 YNNKEL (reference sequence). The CDR3 totals 14 residues. The V end lost 0 bases, the J end lost 4 bases, and 9 bases lay between the germline ends. CDR3 sequence: CASSQEEVSYGYTF. DNA for the CDR3: TGTGCCAGCAGCCAAGAGGAGGTTTCCTATGGCTACACCTTC.

The chain is built from TRBV19 and TRBJ2-7, with a weak D call TRBD1 (5 bases). The germline V gene encodes CDR1 LNHDA and CDR2 SQIVND (reference sequence). The CDR3 consists of 16 residues. V was trimmed by 5 bases and J by 0 bases, leaving 17 bases between them. CDR3 amino acids: CASSSMGQGSSYEQYF. In DNA form, the CDR3 reads TGTGCCAGTAGTTCAATGGGGCAGGGAAGCTCCTACGAGCAGTACTTC.

This sequence joins TRBV5-1 and TRBJ2-1; TRBD2 matches at 12 bases. CDR1 is SGHRS, CDR2 YFSETQ, per germline. V lost 1 base to trimming and J lost 0 bases; unmatched junction nucleotides: 8. The CDR3 runs 19 residues. CDR3 region: CASSLYRLAGGSSYNEQFF. The CDR3 DNA sequence: TGCGCCAGCAGCTTGTACAGGCTAGCGGGGGGGAGCTCCTACAATGAGCAGTTCTTC.

As DNA, the CDR3 is TGTGCCAGCAGAGCGACGGGGAACACTGAAGCTTTCTTT. Amino acid sequence: CASRATGNTEAFF. This chain connects TRBV13 to TRBJ1-1; D unclear. CDR1 is PRHDT and CDR2 is FYEKMQ in the germline V gene (reference sequence). The CDR3 length is 13 residues. V gave up 6 bases and J gave up 1 base, with 9 bases separating them.

This chain links TRBV28 with TRBJ2-2; D is ambiguous. The germline V gene has CDR1 MDHEN and CDR2 SYDVKM. The CDR3 length is 11 residues. The CDR3 region is CACGNTGELFF. As DNA, the CDR3 is TGTGCATGCGGCAACACCGGGGAGCTGTTTTTT.

V is TRBV7-9 and J is TRBJ2-1; tentative D call: TRBD2 (5 bases). Germline loops: CDR1 SEHNR, CDR2 FQNEAQ (reference sequence). The length of the CDR3 is 15 residues. The V gene lost 5 bases and the J gene lost 4 bases, with 15 bases spanning the gap. The CDR3 reads CASSRRLPDYNEQFF. The DNA for the CDR3 is TGTGCCAGCAGCCGACGACTACCGGATTACAATGAGCAGTTCTTC.

The chain joins TRBV7-2 to TRBJ2-1; 10 bases map to TRBD2. V was pared by 7 bases and J by 10 bases, with 16 bases of the junction left unmatched. CDR1 is SGHTA, CDR2 FQGNSA, per germline. This CDR3 region has 16 residues. The CDR3 DNA sequence: TGTGCCAGCACCGAAACTAGCGGGGACTACGTTATCGAGCAGTTCTTC. Its translation is CASTETSGDYVIEQFF.

This chain uses TRBV19 with TRBJ2-2; possible D gene TRBD1, 6 bases. V lost 6 bases and J lost 2, with 13 bases in between. The CDR3 spans 15 residues. The germline V gene encodes CDR1 LNHDA and CDR2 SQIVND (reference sequence). CDR3 nucleotides: TGTGCCAGTAGCATAACCAGGGGTAACACCGGGGAGCTGTTTTTT. Encoded protein: CASSITRGNTGELFF.

This chain joins TRBV14 and TRBJ1-2; 9 positions agree with TRBD1. CDR3 length: 15 amino acids. Losses at the gene ends were 3 bases for V and 6 bases for J; bases not matched to a gene: 8. CDR1 and CDR2 (germline): SGHDN, FVKESK. The CDR3 sequence is CASSHSVTGGDGYTF. Here the CDR3 DNA reads TGTGCCAGCAGCCACTCTGTCACAGGGGGCGATGGCTACACCTTC.

J is TRBJ2-1 and V is TRBV21-1; no check of the table's D call, TRBD2, against the DNA was made. TRBV21-1 is annotated as a pseudogene. The CDR3 is 17 amino acids. CDR3 region: CASILGLAGGQMYEQFF. CDR3 bases: TGTGCCAGCATTCTGGGCCTAGCGGGGGGACAAATGTATGAGCAGTTCTTC.

This clone occurred once. The V and J genes are TRBV6-5 and TRBJ1-5; the D is unclear. Trimming stripped 5 bases from V and 3 bases from J, with 8 bases between. Germline V gene lookup returns CDR1 MNHEY and CDR2 SVGAGI. The CDR3 loop spans 13 amino acids. CDR3 sequence: CASSTDYNQPQHF. For the CDR3, the DNA is TGTGCCAGCAGTACAGATTACAATCAGCCCCAGCATTTT.

J is TRBJ1-1 and V is TRBV12-3 or TRBV12-4, with a possible D match to TRBD1 (5 bases). Trimming took 1 base from V and 6 from J, leaving 6 bases between them. The CDR3 spans 12 residues. CDR3 DNA sequence: TGTGCCAGCAGTTTAGGGGGCCCTGAAGCTTTCTTT. Residues: CASSLGGPEAFF.

The chain is built from TRBV15 and TRBJ1-5, with D possibly being TRBD1 (6 bases). In germline, CDR1 is LNHNV, CDR2 YYDKDF (reference sequence). The CDR3 extends over 18 amino acids. Trimming removed 0 bases at V and 1 base at J, with 16 bases between. The CDR3: CATSRDQGLRLSNQPQHF. CDR3 bases: TGTGCCACCAGCAGAGATCAGGGGCTACGACTGAGCAATCAGCCCCAGCATTTT.

The chain joins TRBV10-3 to TRBJ1-1, with D perhaps matching TRBD1 (5 bases). This CDR3 region has 13 residues. CDR1 ENHRY and CDR2 SYGVKD come from the germline V gene. V shed 10 bases and J shed 0 bases, with 12 bases lying between them. CDR3 protein: CATGGGLNTEAFF. The CDR3 bases are TGTGCCACCGGCGGGGGTTTGAACACTGAAGCTTTCTTT.

J is TRBJ1-5 and V is TRBV5-5, with D possibly being TRBD1 (6 bases). Germline loops: CDR1 SGHKS, CDR2 YYEKEE (reference sequence). Trimming cost V 3 bases and J 0 bases, with 7 bases left between them. The CDR3 totals 14 residues. The chain's CDR3 is CASSWTDSNQPQHF. DNA for the CDR3: TGTGCCAGCAGCTGGACAGATAGCAATCAGCCCCAGCATTTT.

This chain links TRBV19 with TRBJ2-3; 7 bases fit TRBD1. V shed 7 bases and J 2 bases; nucleotides not matched to a gene: 6. Germline V lookup: CDR1 LNHDA, CDR2 SQIVND (reference sequence). The CDR3 is 14 amino acids. CDR3 coding DNA: TGTGCCAGTAATCCGGGACAGAACACAGATACGCAGTATTTT. It translates to CASNPGQNTDTQYF.

This sequence joins TRBV19 and TRBJ2-7, with D possibly being TRBD2 (5 bases). Germline-derived CDR1 and CDR2 are LNHDA and SQIVND (reference sequence). Trimming took off 3 bases at V and 7 bases at J, with 16 bases between the two ends. CDR3 length: 14 amino acids. CDR3 sequence (DNA): TGTGCCAGTAGTATCCAGGACTCCTCTTCTGAGCAGTACTTC. As protein: CASSIQDSSSEQYF.

This clone was detected only once. This chain links TRBV7-2 with TRBJ2-3; 8 positions match TRBD2. CDR3 size: 15 residues. V shed 2 bases and J 8 bases; nucleotides not matched to a gene: 9. Per the germline V gene, CDR1 is SGHTA and CDR2 is FQGNSA. The CDR3, as DNA: TGTGCCAGCAGCTTAACGGGGGGGCCGTCTACTACGCAGTATTTT. It yields the protein CASSLTGGPSTTQYF. The full variable domain, rest sourced from reference TRBV7-2 and TRBJ2-3, is GAGVSQSPSNKVTEKGKDVELRCDPISGHTALYWYRQSLGQGLEFLIYFQGNSAPDKSGLPSDRFSAERTGGSVSTLTIQRTQQEDSAVYLCASSLTGGPSTTQYFGPGTRLTVL.

This clone was counted between two and nine times. The CDR3 DNA is TGTGCCAGCACCCCGGCGGGGCAGGGGGATGGCTACACCTTC. This codes for CASTPAGQGDGYTF. V gene TRBV27 combines with J gene TRBJ1-2; 7 nucleotides align to TRBD1. Looked up from germline, CDR1 is MNHEY and CDR2 is SMNVEV (reference sequence). The CDR3 is 14 residues long. Trimming removed 7 bases from V and 6 bases from J; junction bases left unmatched: 11.

The rearrangement uses TRBV10-3 and TRBJ2-5, with D possibly matching TRBD2 (5 bases). CDR1 and CDR2 (germline): ENHRY, SYGVKD. The CDR3 runs 15 residues. Trimming shortened V by 10 bases and J by 2 bases, and 20 bases separated the two germline ends. The chain's CDR3 is CATLTSVASQETQYF. The CDR3 coding sequence is TGTGCCACCCTAACGTCGGTAGCGAGTCAAGAGACCCAGTACTTC.

The chain has TRBV5-6 and TRBJ2-7; D is uncertain. Germline CDR1 and CDR2: SGHDT and YYEEEE. The V end lost 0 bases, the J end lost 2 bases, and 9 bases lay between the germline ends. The CDR3 consists of 14 residues. Here the CDR3 DNA reads TGTGCCAGCAGCTTGGACTCCCACGCCTACGAGCAGTACTTC. It encodes CASSLDSHAYEQYF. The full variable domain, with the rest looked up from reference TRBV5-6 and TRBJ2-7, is DAGVTQSPTHLIKTRGQQVTLRCSPKSGHDTVSWYQQALGQGPQFIFQYYEEEERQRGNFPDRFSGHQFPNYSSELNVNALLLGDSALYLCASSLDSHAYEQYFGPGTRLTVT.